This section outlines one TCR beta chain sequence together with its context. This clone has only one observation. No cognate antigen has been identified for it. Base qualities were left out, and no much larger clone turns up one base away. This specimen comes from a study of cytomegalovirus exposure and HLA in healthy donors (dated by TCRdb to 2017 to 2019). With regard to the full study: According to a later analysis, one platform produced both the 100 to 150 validation repertoires and the approximately 670 repertoires of the first cohort. Along with the approximately 670-subject first cohort, a separate validation cohort of around 120 different subjects was used. High-throughput TCR immunosequencing, statistical association of individual TCRs with disease status, and machine learning were combined to predict cytomegalovirus infection status. The study aimed to test whether cataloging public T cell receptors could reveal signatures of past pathogen exposure. What the research found in general, with its limitations: The authors suggested that the approach could potentially be extended to other disease states and immunological phenotypes. A later analysis found that TCRs clustered in the first cohort also tended to co-occur in the approximately 120 validation repertoires, with approximately 95% of cluster scores above 0. The validation cohort had no HLA typing available for a later analysis, so co-occurrence within that cohort was assessed over all 130 or so repertoires. Across donors, most TCR sequences were observed very rarely, whereas some public TCRs were present in many individuals. A total of about 150 TCR beta chains were listed by the study as associated with cytomegalovirus. The classifier was reported to diagnose cytomegalovirus status with high specificity and sensitivity in both the original and validation cohorts. In vitro tests confirmed that a few of the cytomegalovirus-associated TCR beta chains recognize cytomegalovirus antigens.

The CDR3 measures 14 amino acids from cysteine to phenylalanine. The CDR3 DNA has 42 bases and is translated from base 1. V was cut back by 2 bases and J by 1 base, leaving a gap of 9 bases between them. In the germline V gene, CDR1 corresponds to MNHEY and CDR2 to SVGAGI. Donors formed part of the validation cohort, which comprised 120 subjects and was distinct from the first cohort of 666 subjects. The method behind the library was the immunoSEQ multiplex PCR assay. Turning to the authors' computational methods: A statistical classification framework was built for diagnosing cytomegalovirus status from the catalog of TCR beta chain sequences. TCRdb took over this immuneACCESS table, retaining in-frame rearrangements with V and J assigned. Such tables are incomplete; in checked studies, under half of the missing clones stem from an unresolved V gene, and the remainder is unexplained. V and J calls and clone size are as listed in that table; D and trimming were resolved from the DNA. The sample records some 120,000 clones, around nine tenths of which are singletons. Jointly, the top ten make up under 2% of the sample.

The sample was PBMCs. In this chain, TRBV6-5 is recombined with TRBJ2-7; no D gene is confidently identified. This receptor was identified in a woman younger than 30 in good health and CMV-seronegative. The DNA sequence is given as TGTGCCAGCAGTTACCTAGGAAGATCCTACGAGCAGTACTTC. Its protein product is CASSYLGRSYEQYF.